This entry lists 15 T cell receptor beta chains sequenced from one sample in a study of Ad26.COV2.S vaccination and SARS-CoV-2 variants (dated by TCRdb to about 2021). The library was built by means of the immunoSEQ multiplex PCR assay. Not all clones reach the TCRdb copy of this immuneACCESS table, which keeps in-frame sequences only. Checked studies attribute under half of the gap to unresolved V genes and leave the rest unexplained. The sample records approximately 300,000 clones, approximately 80% of which are singletons. The ten biggest clones cover 2% to 2.5% of the sample. This sample's treatment or condition label indicates: some 20 received Ad26.COV2.S at low or high dose, single or two shots; a few received placebo; per-sample allocation not given. For vaccine and placebo recipients, repertoires were sequenced using samples collected on day 63 after the first injection. The sequences come from peripheral blood, collected in a trial of Ad26.COV2.S vaccine versus placebo. The receptors were gathered from a person between 18 and 59 years old who received the Ad26.COV2.S COVID-19 vaccine or a placebo.

The rearrangement links TRBV21-1 to TRBJ1-3; no DNA check was done on the table's D call, TRBD1. TRBV21-1 is tagged as a pseudogene. This CDR3 comprises 18 residues. This chain's CDR3 is CATLSQKDNRISGNTIYF. The CDR3 DNA sequence: TGTGCCACGCTTTCCCAGAAGGACAACCGAATCTCTGGAAACACCATATATTTT.

The genes are TRBV19 and TRBJ1-5, with 7 bases lining up with TRBD1. V was clipped by 4 bases and J by 4 bases; unmatched bases: 7. The CDR3 sequence is 15 residues long. Germline CDR1 is LNHDA and CDR2 is SQIVND (reference sequence). The CDR3 nucleotides are TGTGCCAGTAGTACCCAGGGGGAGGGGAATCAGCCCCAGCATTTT. This encodes CASSTQGEGNQPQHF.

The chain couples TRBV6-4 to TRBJ2-3; a weak D match, TRBD2 (6 bases). The CDR3 has 21 amino acids. Looked up from germline, CDR1 is MRHNA and CDR2 is SNTAGT. V was cut by 6 bases and J by 2 bases, with 33 bases left in between. The DNA for the CDR3 is TGTGCCAGCAGAGACGGAGCTGGAAGCCGGGACTCCCCTAGTATCACAGATACGCAGTATTTT. Amino acid sequence: CASRDGAGSRDSPSITDTQYF.

This chain connects TRBV7-8 to TRBJ2-7; D remains ambiguous. In germline, CDR1 is SGHVS, CDR2 FQNEAQ. The CDR3 runs 14 residues. Trimming shortened V by 1 base and J by 5 bases, and 12 bases separated the two germline ends. CDR3: CASSLDRISHEQYF. The CDR3 nucleotides are TGTGCCAGCAGCTTAGACCGTATTAGTCACGAGCAGTACTTC.

On this clone: Other nucleotide sequences in the sample specify the same CDR3. The chain combines TRBV6-5 with TRBJ2-7, with unresolved D. The germline V gene has CDR1 MNHEY and CDR2 SVGAGI. Trimming took off 5 bases at V and 2 bases at J, with 4 bases between the two ends. This CDR3 is built from 11 residues. The CDR3 region has the DNA TGTGCCAGCAGTAGCCCCTACGAGCAGTACTTC. This encodes CASSSPYEQYF.

The chain has TRBV4-1 and TRBJ1-1, with a tentative D call TRBD1 (6 bases). V was trimmed by 2 bases and J by 5 bases, leaving 15 bases between them. The germline V gene has CDR1 MGHRA and CDR2 YSYEKL. This CDR3 comprises 15 residues. CDR3 residues: CASSQTRGGRTEAFF. The CDR3 bases are TGCGCCAGCAGCCAAACTAGAGGGGGGAGGACTGAAGCTTTCTTT.

The chain joins TRBV28 to TRBJ1-1; the D gene is possibly TRBD1 (5 bases). V was clipped by 4 bases and J by 1 base, with 19 bases between them. The CDR3 length is 17 residues. Per germline, CDR1 MDHEN and CDR2 SYDVKM. CDR3 sequence reads: CASSSFGGYTGNTEAFF. The CDR3 DNA reads as TGTGCCAGCAGTTCCTTCGGAGGTTACACAGGGAACACTGAAGCTTTCTTT.

The sample holds one count of this clone. This chain uses TRBV5-1 with TRBJ2-3, with 10 bases fitting TRBD1. Germline CDR1 is SGHRS and CDR2 is YFSETQ. The CDR3 totals 15 residues. With 2 bases clipped from V and 3 bases from J, the junction kept 3 bases outside the gene matches. CDR3 sequence reads: CASSFRDRGTDTQYF. In DNA form, the CDR3 reads TGCGCCAGCAGCTTCCGGGACAGGGGTACAGATACGCAGTATTTT.

This clone has a single count. The chain uses TRBV4-1 and TRBJ2-1; a possible D gene is TRBD2 (6 bases). The V gene lost 4 bases and the J gene lost 9 bases, with 13 bases spanning the gap. The germline gives CDR1 MGHRA, CDR2 YSYEKL. The CDR3 runs 13 residues. CDR3 region: CASSLLSGPEQFF. In DNA, the CDR3 is TGCGCCAGCAGCCTCTTAAGCGGGCCTGAGCAGTTCTTC.

This chain connects TRBV28 to TRBJ1-4; no reliable D call. This CDR3 is 11 amino acids long. Trimming removed 8 bases from V and 7 bases from J, with 8 bases in between. The germline V gene encodes CDR1 MDHEN and CDR2 SYDVKM. The CDR3 here is CASGRFEKLFF. CDR3 in DNA: TGTGCCAGCGGCCGATTTGAAAAACTGTTTTTT. The full variable domain, its missing parts supplied by reference TRBV28 and TRBJ1-4, is DVKVTQSSRYLVKRTGEKVFLECVQDMDHENMFWYRQDPGLGLRLIYFSYDVKMKEKGDIPEGYSVSREKKERFSLILESASTNQTSMYLCASGRFEKLFFGSGTQLSVL.

This chain joins TRBV5-1 and TRBJ2-7; 11 nucleotides agree with TRBD2. After removal of 5 bases from V and 2 bases from J, the junction contained 6 bases not matched to a gene. The germline V gene has CDR1 SGHRS and CDR2 YFSETQ. The CDR3 spans 15 residues. The CDR3 region is CASRHNSGGAYEQYF. The DNA of the CDR3 is TGCGCCAGCAGACACAATAGCGGGGGGGCCTACGAGCAGTACTTC.

The chain has TRBV7-3 and TRBJ2-3; 12 bases map to TRBD2. CDR1 and CDR2 from the germline V gene are SGHTA and FQGTGA. Trimming cost V 5 bases and J 7 bases; bases outside gene matches: 7. The CDR3 is made up of 15 amino acids. CDR3: CASSPWTSGAYTQYF. The CDR3 DNA reads as TGTGCCAGCAGCCCCTGGACTAGCGGGGCGTATACGCAGTATTTT.

This clone showed up just a few times. The chain uses TRBV7-6 and TRBJ1-1; tentatively, D is TRBD1 (5 bases). Trimming removed 3 bases from V and 5 bases from J, with 16 bases in between. CDR3 length equals 15 residues. The germline CDR1 and CDR2 sequences are SGHVS and FNYEAQ. CDR3 residues: CASSFGRTGGTEAFF. In DNA, the CDR3 is TGTGCCAGCAGCTTTGGTCGGACGGGGGGGACTGAAGCTTTCTTT.

The sample holds a few counts of this clone. One end of the junction fails to match germline, which may point to a read error. The V call is TRBV3-1 (or the pseudogene TRBV3-2), the J call TRBJ2-7, with D uncertain. The germline V gene has CDR1 LGHDT and CDR2 YNNKEL (reference sequence). The CDR3 spans 12 residues. The CDR3 is CASSQDLQGPVF. The CDR3 DNA sequence: TGTGCCAGCAGCCAAGATCTGCAAGGGCCTGTCTTC.

The V and J genes are TRBV11-3 and TRBJ2-3, with D tentatively TRBD2 (5 bases). Germline V lookup: CDR1 SGHNT, CDR2 YENEEA. The CDR3 extends over 13 amino acids. The germline V and J ends were trimmed by 5 bases and 8 bases, with 14 bases remaining between them. This CDR3 reads CASSREHSATQYF. The CDR3 DNA reads TGTGCCAGCAGCCGGGAACACTCGGCTACGCAGTATTTT.